This TCR beta chain derives from a study of blood T cell repertoires in COVID-19. The germline CDR1 and CDR2 sequences are MRHNA and SNTAGT. J gave up 7 bases and V 6 bases, and 11 bases lay outside the gene matches. This CDR3 has 15 amino acids. Assay used: immunoSEQ multiplex PCR; TCRdb lists only in-frame clones, some missing. Counted here are 50,000 or so clones, around nine tenths occurring once; the ten biggest clones make up roughly 7.1%. A few counts support this clone. This TCR was sampled from a man between 50 and 59 years old with active COVID-19. This chain connects TRBV6-4 to TRBJ2-2; 7 bases agree with TRBD1. Sequencing was performed on peripheral blood. The DNA of the CDR3 is TGTGCCAGCAGCAAAACTACAGGGGATGGCGGGGAGCTGTTTTTT. This encodes CASSKTTGDGGELFF.